This record looks at one TCR beta chain sequence and its context. This specimen belongs to a study of T cell changes during pregnancy in multiple sclerosis. Germline V gene data show CDR1 as SGHDT and CDR2 as YYEEEE. The CDR3 sequence is 14 residues long. V lost 1 base to trimming and J lost 0 bases, with 5 bases between them. Data came from immunoSEQ multiplex PCR; TCRdb stores just in-frame clones and leaves some out. This table has 45,000 or so clones, approximately 90% appearing once. Sequenced material: CD8+ T cells from peripheral blood mononuclear cells, taken in the second trimester of pregnancy. The J gene is TRBJ1-3, the V gene TRBV5-6; TRBD1 is a possible D gene (5 bases). This sequence was found in a female donor with multiple sclerosis, enrolled in a pregnancy study. The CDR3 region has the DNA TGTGCCAGCAGCTTGAGGGGCTCTGGAAACACCATATATTTT. Translating it yields CASSLRGSGNTIYF. The whole variable domain, remainder taken from reference TRBV5-6 and TRBJ1-3, is DAGVTQSPTHLIKTRGQQVTLRCSPKSGHDTVSWYQQALGQGPQFIFQYYEEEERQRGNFPDRFSGHQFPNYSSELNVNALLLGDSALYLCASSLRGSGNTIYFGEGSWLTVV.